This T cell receptor beta chain was sequenced for a study of blood T cell repertoires in COVID-19 (dated by TCRdb to the early 2020s). Background for the entire study: The collaborator samples originated in the United States, Italy and Spain and spanned the acute and convalescent phases of COVID-19. Where available, HLA class I and class II types were taken from metadata supplied by the sample provider and were not determined by assay-based typing. A freely available public database, intended as a resource for researchers studying the immune response to SARS-CoV-2, is where the repertoires were released. The samples were drawn from the first 160 participants of the ongoing ImmuneRACE study and from 1,254 subjects provided by 6 global collaborators. Nearly every sample came with metadata listing a de-identified subject ID, COVID-19 status, age in years and sex. The prospective study material was composed of cDNA or gDNA derived from T cells, B-cell-depleted T cells, or PBMCs. Subjects who had been exposed to COVID-19, were actively infected with it, or had recovered from it provided the deeply sampled blood TCRbeta repertoires that made up the dataset.

Trimming takes 2 bases off V and 3 bases off J; junction bases not matched to a gene: 4. Reading from cysteine to phenylalanine, the CDR3 counts 16 amino acids. Only CDR3 DNA is held: 48 bases, read in frame from base 1. In the germline V gene, CDR1 corresponds to SGHVS and CDR2 to FQNEAQ. The study at large found these results: Clinical and demographic metadata were provided uncurated, with the amount varying by source and participant.

Participants in the prospective study were aged about 18 to 100 years, lived in over 20 United States geographic areas, and enrolled through a virtual design. To assign participants to cohorts, the prospective study relied on clinical history that participants themselves reported in a screening survey and a study questionnaire. Recovered participants in ImmuneRACE Cohort 3 were defined as having two consecutive negative NP/OP PCR tests, clearance from a healthcare professional, or resolution of symptoms. Each participant in the prospective study had whole blood, serum and a nasopharyngeal or oropharyngeal swab collected by mobile phlebotomists. Prospective study participants could optionally give additional blood draws and questionnaires over an approximately 2-month period. Before DNA extraction, blood samples from the prospective study were shipped at room temperature or frozen. TCRbeta CDR3 regions were amplified from genomic DNA by means of the immunoSEQ Assay, a bias-controlled multiplex PCR. The authors' pipeline ran thus. The number of nucleated cells in each sample was estimated by amplification of reference gene primers within the assay. To quantify the absolute abundance of each unique TCRbeta CDR3 rearrangement, sequence reads were collapsed and filtered. For each sample, productive Simpson clonality was calculated as the square root of Simpson's diversity index over productive rearrangements. The source is immuneACCESS, and TCRdb retained only in-frame sequences with V and J called. Part of the clones is not carried over; for the studies checked, unresolved V genes explain less than half of this, and the remainder is unexplained. The V and J calls and clone size are taken from that table; D and trimming were inferred from the DNA. This sample is represented by around 370,000 clones; 88% of them were singletons. The ten top clones hold about 1.2% of the sample.

A word on this clone: The target of this receptor is not known. Per-nucleotide qualities are absent, and no much larger clonotype sits a single base away.

This clonotype was sampled from a woman in her late teens or twenties who had recovered from COVID-19. The chain is made from TRBV7-8 and TRBJ2-2, and 9 junction bases match TRBD1. Material: PBMCs or T cells enriched from blood (not recorded which). The nucleotide sequence is TGTGCCAGCAGCTTAAGACAGGGGGGGGACACCGGGGAGCTGTTTTTT. Its protein product is CASSLRQGGDTGELFF.